This T cell receptor (beta chain) is from a study of CD4+ T cells in melanoma. On this clone itself: Its matching antigen is unknown.

CDR3 length equals 14 residues. Germline CDR1 and CDR2: SQVTM and ANQGSEA. Findings and caveats of the study: CD8+ T cell, macrophage and B cell function reportedly correlated with neoantigen-specific CD4+ T cells. Reportedly, melanoma neoantigen-specific CD4+ T cells showed varied differentiation states.

Measured with immunoSEQ multiplex PCR; TCRdb has only the in-frame clones, and not every one. The data contain about 140,000 clones, about 93% of them seen just once; the ten biggest clones take up 1.5%. V usage is TRBV29-1 and J usage is TRBJ2-5; the D is unclear. The end of the DNA is better explained by TRBJ2-7, so the J call may be wrong. The TCR originated in a human donor with melanoma. Here the CDR3 reads CSVGLSGPRNEQYF. DNA of the CDR3: TGCAGCGTCGGCCTGTCCGGGCCTCGGAACGAGCAGTACTTC.